This T cell receptor beta chain appears in the sequencing data of a study of blood T cell repertoires in COVID-19. Looking at the study overall: Spain, Italy and the United States supplied samples that represented acute and convalescent COVID-19.

Losses at the gene ends were 4 bases for V and 3 bases for J; bases not matched to a gene: 7. The CDR3 is made up of 15 amino acids. Germline V CDR1 and CDR2: MDHEN, SYDVKM. The assay was immunoSEQ multiplex PCR, and TCRdb's table has in-frame clones only and misses some. The sample holds roughly 41,000 clones, nearly 90% seen once. V and J are TRBV28 and TRBJ2-5; 8 bases map to TRBD2. This TCR was sampled from a man between 60 and 75 years old with active or convalescent COVID-19. The sample taken for sequencing was peripheral blood. The CDR3 DNA is TGTGCCAGCAGTTCCAGACTAGCGTATGAAGAGACCCAGTACTTC. Amino acid sequence: CASSSRLAYEETQYF. The full variable domain, completed using reference TRBV28 and TRBJ2-5, is DVKVTQSSRYLVKRTGEKVFLECVQDMDHENMFWYRQDPGLGLRLIYFSYDVKMKEKGDIPEGYSVSREKKERFSLILESASTNQTSMYLCASSSRLAYEETQYFGPGTRLLVL.